This T cell receptor beta chain was captured in a study of T cell responses to AZD1222 COVID-19 vaccine. General study results and limits: Scientists sampled the repertoires only once the peak T cell response had passed. Unmutated variant regions are reportedly the target of nearly half of TCRs that are spike-specific. Females outnumbered males among donors, who were mostly white British; clonal diversity was possibly underestimated. Just a handful of AZD1222 recipients tested seropositive at baseline.

Concerning this clone: What it binds is not known.

Trimming removed 1 base at V and 5 bases at J, with 9 bases between. Germline assignment: CDR1 MGHRA and CDR2 YSYEKL. The CDR3 sequence is 14 residues long. The method was immunoSEQ multiplex PCR; TCRdb's version includes in-frame clones alone and lacks a portion of them. Among 95,000 or so clones listed, roughly 89% were seen once. The rearrangement uses TRBV4-1 and TRBJ1-5; D possibly corresponds to TRBD1 (5 bases). This sequence was found in an adult in good health. Sequenced here: peripheral blood, sampled on day 0 of AZD1222 vaccination. CDR3 residues: CASSQGWGDQPQHF. In DNA form, the CDR3 reads TGCGCCAGCAGCCAAGGATGGGGGGATCAGCCCCAGCATTTT.